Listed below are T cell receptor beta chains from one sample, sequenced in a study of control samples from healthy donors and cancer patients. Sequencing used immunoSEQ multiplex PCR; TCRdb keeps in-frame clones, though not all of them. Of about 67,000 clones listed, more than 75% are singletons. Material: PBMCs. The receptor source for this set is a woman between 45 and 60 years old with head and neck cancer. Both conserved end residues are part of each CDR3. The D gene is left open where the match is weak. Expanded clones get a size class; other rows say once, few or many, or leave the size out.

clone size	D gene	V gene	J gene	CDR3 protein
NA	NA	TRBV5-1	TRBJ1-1	CASSEGSMNTEAFF
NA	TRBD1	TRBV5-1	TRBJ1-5	CASRQGAGQPQHF
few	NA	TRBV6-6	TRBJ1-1	CASARGVTEAFF
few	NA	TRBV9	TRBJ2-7	CASSPDSLYEQYF
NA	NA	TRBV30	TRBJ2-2	CARGGSPGELFF
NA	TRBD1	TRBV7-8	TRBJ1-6	CASSLATGLGRSPLHF
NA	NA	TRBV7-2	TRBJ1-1	CASSPGARVAAFF
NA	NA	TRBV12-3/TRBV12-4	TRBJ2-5	CASSFRGYETQYF
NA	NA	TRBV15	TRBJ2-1	CATSREISSYNEQFF
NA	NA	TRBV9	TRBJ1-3	CASSVGSLGSANTIYF
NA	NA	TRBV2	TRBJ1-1	CASSEGGRGMNTEAFF
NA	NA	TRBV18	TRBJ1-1	CASSPLPENTEAFF
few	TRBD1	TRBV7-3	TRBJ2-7	CASSFDGTGGYEQYF
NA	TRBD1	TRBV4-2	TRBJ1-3	CASSPSGTGISGNTIYF
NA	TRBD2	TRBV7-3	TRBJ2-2	CASRAGGSGANTGELFF
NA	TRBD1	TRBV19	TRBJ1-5	CASSILREGPGQRLVTNQPQHF
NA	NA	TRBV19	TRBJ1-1	CASTYGRDFMNTEAFF
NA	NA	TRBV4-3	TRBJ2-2	CASSQYRFTGELFF
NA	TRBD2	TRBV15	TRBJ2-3	CATSRDPRRGRLAEWSDTQYF
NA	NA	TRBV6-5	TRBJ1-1	CASSPVRVENTEAFF
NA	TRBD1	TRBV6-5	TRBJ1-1	CASRGTGNTEAFF
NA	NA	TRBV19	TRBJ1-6	CASSTQVRTSPLHF
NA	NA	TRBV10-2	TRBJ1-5	CASSPGQSNQPQHF
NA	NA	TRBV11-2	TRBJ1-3	CASAESGNTIYF
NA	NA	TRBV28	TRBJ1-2	CASNANTGGYGYTF
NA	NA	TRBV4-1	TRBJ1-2	CASSQDDRGGNGYTF
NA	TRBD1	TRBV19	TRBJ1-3	CASSAGTASSGNTIYF